The clone carrying this TCR beta chain was detected a few times. The data originate from a study of metastatic and nonmetastatic thyroid tumors. From the PCR reads, TCRdb re-called clones with MiXCR. In the table there are thousands of clones, roughly 32% of which are singletons. V gave up 0 bases and J gave up 2 bases, with 8 bases separating them. Germline assignment: CDR1 DFQATT and CDR2 SNEGSKA (reference sequence). The CDR3 covers 14 residues. Patients underwent thyroid surgery, and none had received any treatment before it. Input material: adjacent normal tissue. The V call is TRBV20-1, the J call TRBJ1-3, with no clear D. The clonotype comes from a female donor with papillary thyroid cancer or a benign thyroid nodule (not recorded which). Some clones in this sample may be carry-over from other donors' samples. The CDR3 DNA is TGCAGTGCTAGAGATGAGCGGCCTGGAAACACCATATATTTT. Translating gives CSARDERPGNTIYF.